The clone carrying this T cell receptor beta chain has only one observation. Its specificity is not known. The data were taken from a study of cytomegalovirus exposure and HLA in healthy donors. Amplification used 60 Vbeta primers and 13 Jbeta primers. Sequencing was performed with immunoSEQ multiplex PCR; in TCRdb, only in-frame clones are kept and a portion is missing. This sample has 80,000 to 100,000 clones, with approximately 81% found just once. Points from the study as a whole: In a later analysis, HLA-C alleles had the fewest associated TCRs, DRB1 alleles the most. Cytomegalovirus-associated TCR beta chains were listed, numbering 150 to 200. With further analysis later on, most CMV-associated TCR beta chains appeared HLA-restricted. A missense DCLRE1C variant was associated with V- and J-gene trimming of TCR beta chains in a later analysis, and an independent cohort replicated the association.

This TCR derives from a male donor in good health and CMV-seropositive. Sequencing input: PBMCs.

The CDR3 DNA follows: TGTGCCAGCAGCCTATCGACCGGGGAGCTGTTTTTT. This gives the protein CASSLSTGELFF. V gene TRBV11-3 combines with J gene TRBJ2-2; no clear D gene. Germline CDR1 reads SGHNT; CDR2 reads YENEEA. The CDR3 is made up of 12 amino acids. V dropped 5 bases and J dropped 5 bases, with 6 bases sitting between them.